These T cell receptor beta chains were read from a single sample in a study of blood T cell repertoires in COVID-19. TCRdb's table, derived via immunoSEQ multiplex PCR, lists solely in-frame clones and lacks some. The sample has roughly 260,000 clones, around 90% seen once. Sequenced: PBMCs or T cells enriched from blood (not recorded which). These receptor sequences come from a woman between 18 and 29 years old who had recovered from COVID-19. Both conserved end residues are part of each CDR3. The D gene is left open where the match is weak. Clone size appears in some rows only: once, few, many, or a class for an expanded clone.

TRBJ1-1 TRBV7-8 - - CASSLANRAAFF TGTGCCAGCAGCTTAGCAAACCGAGCGGCTTTCTTT
TRBJ1-2 TRBV5-1 - TRBD1 CASSPTGTGGPYGYTF TGCGCCAGCAGCCCCACCGGGACAGGGGGCCCCTATGGCTACACCTTC
TRBJ2-1 TRBV13 - TRBD2 CASSPLGSGRAGNEQFF TGTGCCAGCAGCCCACTAGGTAGCGGGAGGGCGGGTAATGAGCAGTTCTTC
TRBJ2-1 TRBV18 - - CASSPLRGQYNEQFF TGTGCCAGCTCCCCCTTACGGGGACAATACAATGAGCAGTTCTTC
TRBJ2-4 TRBV7-9 - TRBD1 CASSRMSGTGSANIQYF TGTGCCAGCAGCAGAATGTCCGGGACAGGGTCAGCAAACATTCAGTACTTC
TRBJ1-2 TRBV27 - - CASRTTSFGGQDGYTF TGTGCCAGCAGGACTACTAGCTTCGGGGGGCAGGATGGCTACACCTTC
TRBJ1-4 TRBV3-1/TRBV3-2 - - CASSSAQGQGMFF TGTGCCAGCAGCTCTGCACAGGGCCAAGGGATGTTTTTT
TRBJ2-7 TRBV6-5 - - CASTPLYSSYEQYF TGTGCCAGCACCCCGCTGTACAGTTCCTACGAGCAGTACTTC
TRBJ1-6 TRBV10-3 - - CAISDRYSPLHF TGTGCCATCAGTGACAGGTATTCACCCCTCCACTTT
TRBJ2-5 TRBV3-1/TRBV3-2 - TRBD1 CAGSRDSQETQYF TGTGCCGGGAGCCGGGACAGTCAAGAGACCCAGTACTTC
TRBJ1-1 TRBV24-1 - TRBD1 CATSDPTGSEAFF TGTGCCACCAGTGATCCGACAGGGTCTGAAGCTTTCTTT
TRBJ1-2 TRBV7-2 - - CASSLGQNYGYTF TGTGCCAGCAGCTTAGGACAGAACTATGGCTACACCTTC
TRBJ2-1 TRBV24-1 once TRBD1 CATSARDRGAVEQFF TGTGCCACCAGTGCGCGGGACAGGGGTGCTGTCGAGCAGTTCTTC
TRBJ2-3 TRBV2 - - CASLVGDTQYF TGTGCCAGCCTTGTCGGAGATACGCAGTATTTT
TRBJ2-3 TRBV6-4 many TRBD2 CASSPKREEGRDTQYF TGTGCCAGCAGCCCTAAGCGGGAGGAGGGACGGGATACGCAGTATTTT
TRBJ1-2 TRBV6-4 few TRBD1 CASSMGQSYGYTF TGTGCCAGCAGTATGGGACAGTCCTATGGCTACACCTTC
TRBJ1-2 TRBV12-3/TRBV12-4 once TRBD1 CASSQHTGEGYTF TGTGCCAGCAGCCAACACACAGGGGAGGGCTACACCTTC
TRBJ1-1 TRBV3-1/TRBV3-2 once - CASSQAQGRAFF TGTGCCAGCAGCCAAGCACAGGGCCGAGCTTTCTTT
TRBJ2-1 TRBV9 - - CASSVVGAVSSYNEQFF TGTGCCAGCAGCGTAGTAGGCGCGGTAAGCTCCTACAATGAGCAGTTCTTC
TRBJ2-7 TRBV18 - - CASSPPGARGYEQYF TGTGCCAGCTCACCACCGGGCGCTAGGGGCTACGAGCAGTACTTC
TRBJ1-2 TRBV2 - - CASSEVRWHSNYGYTF TGTGCCAGCAGTGAAGTAAGGTGGCACAGTAACTATGGCTACACCTTC
TRBJ2-5 TRBV10-2 - - CASSEGGWLAGPEQETQYF TGCGCCAGCAGTGAGGGGGGTTGGTTGGCGGGACCAGAGCAAGAGACCCAGTACTTC
TRBJ1-3 TRBV12-3/TRBV12-4 - - CASRVTSGNTIYF TGTGCCAGCAGGGTAACATCAGGAAACACCATATATTTT
TRBJ1-6 TRBV5-1 - TRBD1 CASSVTPGQGNSPLHF TGCGCCAGCAGCGTGACCCCGGGACAGGGGAATTCACCCCTCCACTTT
TRBJ1-2 TRBV7-9 - TRBD1 CASSSRAGGVPYGYTF TGTGCCAGCAGCTCCCGAGCAGGGGGCGTCCCCTATGGCTACACCTTC
TRBJ2-7 TRBV11-1 - - CASSQLRGPYEQYF TGTGCCAGCAGCCAACTGCGGGGCCCCTACGAGCAGTACTTC
TRBJ2-7 TRBV12-3/TRBV12-4 - - CASSFTYEQYF TGTGCCAGCAGTTTCACCTACGAGCAGTACTTC
TRBJ2-3 TRBV7-8 few TRBD2 CASSLAASGAGIDTQYF TGTGCCAGCAGCTTAGCGGCTAGCGGGGCGGGTATAGATACGCAGTATTTT
TRBJ2-5 TRBV6-1 - - CASSEAAGLLETQYF TGTGCCAGCAGTGAAGCGGCGGGGTTGTTGGAGACCCAGTACTTC
TRBJ1-5 TRBV4-3 - - CASSKTDRLGQPQHF TGCGCCAGCAGCAAGACGGACAGACTGGGACAGCCCCAGCATTTT
TRBJ1-6 TRBV5-1 - - CASSWESSYNSPLHF TGCGCCAGCAGCTGGGAGAGCTCCTATAATTCACCCCTCCACTTT
TRBJ2-1 TRBV9 - TRBD2 CASSPAGSGVYNEQFF TGTGCCAGCAGCCCCGCGGGGAGCGGGGTCTACAATGAGCAGTTCTTC
TRBJ1-2 TRBV4-2 - TRBD1 CASSHEGAGGDYGYTF TGTGCCAGCAGCCATGAGGGGGCCGGAGGGGACTATGGCTACACCTTC
TRBJ2-2 TRBV9 - TRBD1 CASSLKDRGVQDTGELFF TGTGCCAGCAGCCTAAAGGACAGGGGAGTACAAGACACCGGGGAGCTGTTTTTT
TRBJ1-5 TRBV23-1 few - CASTLVEAYSNQPQHF TGCGCCAGCACCCTCGTGGAGGCTTATAGCAATCAGCCCCAGCATTTT
TRBJ1-1 TRBV10-3 - TRBD1 CAISGAGQGSVNTEAFF TGTGCCATCAGTGGGGCGGGACAGGGGTCCGTGAACACTGAAGCTTTCTTT
TRBJ1-2 TRBV27 - TRBD1 CASSETGTGVGYTF TGTGCCAGCAGTGAGACCGGGACAGGGGTGGGCTACACCTTC
TRBJ1-5 TRBV15 - - CATSRSGGNQPQHF TGTGCCACCAGCAGATCAGGGGGCAATCAGCCCCAGCATTTT
TRBJ1-3 TRBV5-1 once - CASSTGRLLSRNTIYF TGCGCCAGCAGCACAGGACGGCTACTCTCTAGAAACACCATATATTTT
TRBJ1-1 TRBV14 - - CASSQDSTRDTEAFF TGTGCCAGCAGCCAAGATAGCACTCGGGATACTGAAGCTTTCTTT
TRBJ1-1 TRBV9 - TRBD1 CASSVSGTANTEAFF TGTGCCAGCAGCGTATCCGGGACAGCGAACACTGAAGCTTTCTTT
TRBJ1-6 TRBV7-8 - TRBD1 CASSVRTGGESPLHF TGTGCCAGCAGCGTACGGACAGGGGGCGAATCACCCCTCCACTTT
TRBJ2-7 TRBV20-1 - - CSAPTEYEQYF TGCAGTGCTCCGACAGAATACGAGCAGTACTTC
TRBJ1-1 TRBV7-9 few TRBD1 CASSLGTRGTEAFF TGTGCCAGCAGCTTAGGTACCAGGGGGACTGAAGCTTTCTTT
TRBJ1-2 TRBV7-8 once TRBD1 CASSLSYDRVAGYTF TGTGCCAGCAGTCTCTCCTACGACAGGGTAGCCGGCTACACCTTC
TRBJ2-3 TRBV2 - TRBD1 CASRQQGAGTDTQYF TGTGCCAGCAGACAACAGGGGGCCGGAACAGATACGCAGTATTTT
TRBJ2-2 TRBV10-1 - - CASSVGGTAPGELFF TGCGCCAGCAGTGTCGGCGGGACGGCACCCGGGGAGCTGTTTTTT
TRBJ1-2 TRBV28 - - CASTTLGRGGYTF TGTGCCAGCACCACCCTAGGACGCGGGGGCTACACCTTC
TRBJ1-1 TRBV3-1/TRBV3-2 - TRBD1 CASSPTGGQGEAFF TGTGCCAGCAGCCCTACAGGGGGACAGGGTGAAGCTTTCTTT
TRBJ2-7 TRBV6-4 - TRBD1 CASSDGDRSTFYYEQYF TGTGCCAGCAGTGACGGGGACAGGAGTACTTTTTACTACGAGCAGTACTTC
TRBJ1-6 TRBV28 - TRBD1 CASSLTYTGALNSPLHF TGTGCCAGCAGTTTGACCTATACAGGGGCATTAAATTCACCCCTCCACTTT
TRBJ1-6 TRBV10-3 - TRBD1 CAIRDQTGGVSPLHF TGTGCCATCAGGGATCAAACAGGGGGGGTTTCACCCCTCCACTTT
TRBJ1-1 TRBV7-3 - - CASSLRGNTEAFF TGTGCCAGCAGCCTGCGGGGGAACACTGAAGCTTTCTTT
TRBJ2-5 TRBV5-1 - - CASSLLSGFRETQYF TGCGCCAGCAGCTTGTTGTCAGGGTTTCGGGAGACCCAGTACTTC
TRBJ1-4 TRBV5-1 few - CASSLGQANEKLFF TGCGCCAGCAGCTTGGGACAGGCTAATGAAAAACTGTTTTTT